This T cell receptor (beta chain) was sequenced for a study of EBV T-cell therapy then PD-1 blockade in nasopharyngeal carcinoma. Regarding treatment: AdE1-LMPpoly-expanded autologous EBV-specific T-cell therapy followed by anti-PD-1 nivolumab. Sequencing was performed with immunoSEQ multiplex PCR; in TCRdb, only in-frame clones are kept and a portion is missing. Among 15,000 to 20,000 clones listed, roughly 84% were seen once. From germline, CDR1 is MNHEY and CDR2 SVGEGT. The CDR3 spans 17 residues. V was trimmed by 5 bases and J by 0 bases, leaving 17 bases between them. This clone came up a few times. No antigen is known for it.

Source: CD8+ T cells from blood, taken around day 35 from a patient whose treatment included autologous EBV-specific T cells and nivolumab. The source of this sequence is a man aged 40-49 years with nasopharyngeal carcinoma. The gene calls are TRBV6-2 or TRBV6-3 and TRBJ1-3; D is unresolved. The CDR3 DNA reads TGTGCCAGCAGTCCCGATCCGCTTTCGGGCTCTGGAAACACCATATATTTT. Its protein product is CASSPDPLSGSGNTIYF.